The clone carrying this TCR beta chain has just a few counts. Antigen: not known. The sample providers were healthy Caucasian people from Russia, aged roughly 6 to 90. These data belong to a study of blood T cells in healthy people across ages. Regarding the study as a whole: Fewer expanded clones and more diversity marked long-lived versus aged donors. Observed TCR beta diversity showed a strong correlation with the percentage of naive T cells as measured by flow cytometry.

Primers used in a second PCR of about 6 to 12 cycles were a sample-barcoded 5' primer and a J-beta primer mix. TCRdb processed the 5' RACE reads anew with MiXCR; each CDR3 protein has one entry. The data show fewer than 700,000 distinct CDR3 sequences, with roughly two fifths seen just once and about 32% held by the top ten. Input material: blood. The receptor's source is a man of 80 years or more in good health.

The DNA of the CDR3 is TGTGCCAGCACCTCAGGAGCGGGAGGACCAGAGACCCAGTACTTC. This encodes CASTSGAGGPETQYF. This chain joins TRBV7-6 and TRBJ2-5; TRBD2 aligns across 9 bases. CDR3 length: 15 residues. Germline lookup yields CDR1 SGHVS and CDR2 FNYEAQ. V was clipped by 7 bases and J by 4 bases; unmatched bases: 10.